This T cell receptor beta chain was found in a study of beta chain features in type 1 diabetes. In the case of this clone: Its antigen is undetermined.

All of the isolated RNA was reverse transcribed, so expressed TCRB transcripts were sequenced. Profiling relied on immunoSEQ multiplex PCR, and the TCRdb table lists in-frame clones only, not all of them. The sample lists around 300,000 clones, roughly 15% seen once, with roughly 7% in the top ten. Cells sorted by CD45RO/CCR7/CD25/CD127/CD95/CD27 comprised CD4+ naive, central memory, regulatory and stem cell-like memory cells. Each population that was sorted was more than 98% pure. Germline lookup yields CDR1 MNHNS and CDR2 SASEGT. Trimming took off 8 bases at V and 3 bases at J, with 11 bases between the two ends. The CDR3 spans 12 residues. The study's findings and limits: Reads derived from cDNA could over-represent cells showing high TCR expression. Shortening of TCRB CDR3s, moderate but significant, appeared in all four CD4+ subsets of Type 1 diabetes patients.

The sample taken for sequencing was central memory CD4+ T cells from blood. This chain links TRBV6-1 with TRBJ2-7, with D unclear. This sequence originates from a man aged 30 to 45 in good health. The CDR3 sequence is CASGRMIYEQYF. The DNA for the CDR3 is TGTGCCAGCGGCAGGATGATCTACGAGCAGTACTTC.